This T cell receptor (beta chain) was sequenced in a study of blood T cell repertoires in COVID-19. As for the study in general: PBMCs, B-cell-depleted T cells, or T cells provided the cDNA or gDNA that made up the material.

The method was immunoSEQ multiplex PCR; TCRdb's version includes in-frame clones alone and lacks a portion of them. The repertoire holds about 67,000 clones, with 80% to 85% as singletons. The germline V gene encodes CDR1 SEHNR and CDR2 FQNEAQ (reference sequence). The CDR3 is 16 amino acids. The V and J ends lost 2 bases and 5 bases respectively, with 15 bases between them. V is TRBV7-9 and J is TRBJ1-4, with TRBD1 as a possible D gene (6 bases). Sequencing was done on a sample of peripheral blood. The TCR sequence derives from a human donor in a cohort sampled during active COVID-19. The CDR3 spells CASSLRLDRTNEKLFF. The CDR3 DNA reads TGTGCCAGCAGCTTAAGGTTAGACAGGACGAATGAAAAACTGTTTTTT.